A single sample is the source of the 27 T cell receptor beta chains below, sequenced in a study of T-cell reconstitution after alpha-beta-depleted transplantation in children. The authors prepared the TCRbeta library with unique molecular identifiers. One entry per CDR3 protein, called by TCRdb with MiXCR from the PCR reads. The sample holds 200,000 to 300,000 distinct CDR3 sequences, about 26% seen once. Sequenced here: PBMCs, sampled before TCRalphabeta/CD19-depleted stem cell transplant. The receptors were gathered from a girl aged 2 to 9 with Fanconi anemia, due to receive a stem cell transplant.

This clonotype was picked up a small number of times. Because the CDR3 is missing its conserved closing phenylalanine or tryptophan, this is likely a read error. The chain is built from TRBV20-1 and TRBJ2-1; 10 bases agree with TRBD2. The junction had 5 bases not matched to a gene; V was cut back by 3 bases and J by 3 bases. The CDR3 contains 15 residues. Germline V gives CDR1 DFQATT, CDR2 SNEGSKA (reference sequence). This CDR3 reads CSARILAGDYNEQFI. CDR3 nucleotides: TGCAGTGCTAGGATTCTAGCGGGGGACTACAATGAGCAGTTCATC.

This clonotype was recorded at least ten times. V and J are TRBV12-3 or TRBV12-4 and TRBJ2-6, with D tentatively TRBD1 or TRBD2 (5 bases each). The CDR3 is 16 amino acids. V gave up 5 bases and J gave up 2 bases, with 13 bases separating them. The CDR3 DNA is TGTGCCAGCAGTATGGGGGAAGGGACTGGGGCCAACGTCCTGACTTTC. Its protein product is CASSMGEGTGANVLTF.

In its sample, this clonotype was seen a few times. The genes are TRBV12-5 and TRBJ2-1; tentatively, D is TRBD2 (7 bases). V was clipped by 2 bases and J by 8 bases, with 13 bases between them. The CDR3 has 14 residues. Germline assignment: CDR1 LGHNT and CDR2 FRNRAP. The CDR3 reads CASGLNRGADEQFF. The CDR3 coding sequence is TGTGCTAGTGGTTTGAATCGGGGGGCGGATGAGCAGTTCTTC.

DNA of the CDR3: TGCAGCGTTGTACTAGCGGGGAACTTAGTCCCCTACGAGCAGTACTTC. Its protein is CSVVLAGNLVPYEQYF. V is TRBV29-1 and J is TRBJ2-7, with TRBD2 matching 10 bases. This CDR3 is 16 amino acids long. Losses at the gene ends were 4 bases for V and 2 bases for J; bases not matched to a gene: 11. CDR1 and CDR2 from the germline V gene are SQVTM and ANQGSEA.

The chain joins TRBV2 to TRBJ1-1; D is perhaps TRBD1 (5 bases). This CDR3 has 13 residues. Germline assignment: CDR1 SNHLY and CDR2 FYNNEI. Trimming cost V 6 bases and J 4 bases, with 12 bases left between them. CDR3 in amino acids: CASSPREGTEAFF. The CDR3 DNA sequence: TGTGCCAGCAGCCCCAGGGAGGGCACTGAAGCTTTCTTT.

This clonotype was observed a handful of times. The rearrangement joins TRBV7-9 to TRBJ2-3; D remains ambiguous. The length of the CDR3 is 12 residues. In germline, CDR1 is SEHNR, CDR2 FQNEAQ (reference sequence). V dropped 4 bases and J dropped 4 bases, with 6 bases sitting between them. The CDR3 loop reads CASSSTPDTQYF. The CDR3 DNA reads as TGTGCCAGCAGCTCAACGCCAGATACGCAGTATTTT.

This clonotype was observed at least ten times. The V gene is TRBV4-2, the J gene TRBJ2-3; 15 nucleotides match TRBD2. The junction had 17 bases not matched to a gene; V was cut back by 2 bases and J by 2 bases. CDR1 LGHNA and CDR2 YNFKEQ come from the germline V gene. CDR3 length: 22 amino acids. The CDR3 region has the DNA TGTGCCAGCAGCCAACCGATCATACCGGGACTAGCGGGGGGCGAATACACAGATACGCAGTATTTT. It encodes CASSQPIIPGLAGGEYTDTQYF.

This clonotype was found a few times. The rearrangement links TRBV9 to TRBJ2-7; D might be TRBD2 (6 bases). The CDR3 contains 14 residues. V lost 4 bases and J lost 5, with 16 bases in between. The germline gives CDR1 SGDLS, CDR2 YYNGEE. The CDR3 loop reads CASSLWGRSDEQYF. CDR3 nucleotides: TGTGCCAGCAGCCTCTGGGGGAGGAGCGACGAGCAGTACTTC.

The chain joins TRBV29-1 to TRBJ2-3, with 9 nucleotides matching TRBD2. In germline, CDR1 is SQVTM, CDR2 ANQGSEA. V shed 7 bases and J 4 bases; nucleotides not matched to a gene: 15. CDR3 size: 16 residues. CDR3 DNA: TGCAGCGGTAGGGACAGCTGGAGCGGGAGGTCAGATACGCAGTATTTT. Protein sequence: CSGRDSWSGRSDTQYF.

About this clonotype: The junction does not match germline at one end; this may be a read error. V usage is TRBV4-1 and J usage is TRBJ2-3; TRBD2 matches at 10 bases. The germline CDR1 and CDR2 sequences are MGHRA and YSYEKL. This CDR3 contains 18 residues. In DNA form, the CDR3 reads TGTGCCAGCAGCCAAGACCCTAGCGGGGGACAAATCACAGATACGCAGTATTTT. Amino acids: CASSQDPSGGQITDTQYF.

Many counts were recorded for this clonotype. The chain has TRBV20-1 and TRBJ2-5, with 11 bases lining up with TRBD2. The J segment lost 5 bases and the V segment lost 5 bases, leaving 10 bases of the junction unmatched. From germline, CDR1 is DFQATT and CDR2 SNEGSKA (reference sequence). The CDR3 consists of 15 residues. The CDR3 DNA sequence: TGCAGTGCTCCTCCTAATAGCGGGAGGGTGGAGACCCAGTACTTC. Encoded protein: CSAPPNSGRVETQYF.

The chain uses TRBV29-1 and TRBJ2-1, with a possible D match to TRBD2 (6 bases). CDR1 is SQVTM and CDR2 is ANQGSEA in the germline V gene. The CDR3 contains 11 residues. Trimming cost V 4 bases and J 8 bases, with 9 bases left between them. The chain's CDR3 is CSVGGTDEQFF. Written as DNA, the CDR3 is TGCAGCGTTGGGGGGACTGATGAGCAGTTCTTC.

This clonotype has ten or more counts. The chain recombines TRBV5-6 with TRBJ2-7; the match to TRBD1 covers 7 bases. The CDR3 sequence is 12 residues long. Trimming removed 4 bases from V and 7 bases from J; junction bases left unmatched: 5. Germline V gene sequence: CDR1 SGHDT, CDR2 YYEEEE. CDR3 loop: CASSGDSPEQYF. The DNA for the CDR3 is TGTGCCAGCAGCGGGGACAGTCCGGAGCAGTACTTC.

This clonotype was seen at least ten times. CDR3 region: CASSLKMEVWADPHSGANVLTF. The CDR3 DNA follows: TGTGCCAGCAGCTTGAAAATGGAGGTTTGGGCAGACCCACACTCTGGGGCCAACGTCCTGACTTTC. The chain combines TRBV5-4 with TRBJ2-6; tentative D call: TRBD2 (5 bases). The CDR3 runs 22 residues. V lost 1 base and J lost 0, with 26 bases in between. Germline V gene lookup returns CDR1 SGHNT and CDR2 YYREEE (reference sequence).

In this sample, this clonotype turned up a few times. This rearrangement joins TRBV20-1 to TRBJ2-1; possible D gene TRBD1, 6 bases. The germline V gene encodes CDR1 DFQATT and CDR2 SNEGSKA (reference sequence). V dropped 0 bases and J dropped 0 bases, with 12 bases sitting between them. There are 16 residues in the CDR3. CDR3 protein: CSARDGGASSYNEQFF. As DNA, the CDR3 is TGCAGTGCTAGAGATGGGGGCGCCAGCTCCTACAATGAGCAGTTCTTC.

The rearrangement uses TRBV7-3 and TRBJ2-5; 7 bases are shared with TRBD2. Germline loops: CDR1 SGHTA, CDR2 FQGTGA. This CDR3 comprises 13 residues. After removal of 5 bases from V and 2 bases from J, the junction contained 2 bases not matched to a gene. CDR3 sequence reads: CASSNSGQETQYF. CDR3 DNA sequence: TGTGCCAGCAGCAATAGCGGGCAAGAGACCCAGTACTTC.

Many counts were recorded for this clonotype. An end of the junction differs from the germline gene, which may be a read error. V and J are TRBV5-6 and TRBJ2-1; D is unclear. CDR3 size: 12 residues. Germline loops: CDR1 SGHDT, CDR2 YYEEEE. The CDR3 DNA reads TGTGCCAGCAGCTTTAGACCTGACTTGCAGAACTTC. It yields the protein CASSFRPDLQNF.

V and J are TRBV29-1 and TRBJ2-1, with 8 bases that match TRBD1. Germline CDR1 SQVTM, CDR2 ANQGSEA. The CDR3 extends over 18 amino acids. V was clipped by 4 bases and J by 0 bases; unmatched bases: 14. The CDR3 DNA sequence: TGCAGCGTTGTTTCAGGGGGCGGTTCCCGTAGCTCCTACAATGAGCAGTTCTTC. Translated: CSVVSGGGSRSSYNEQFF.

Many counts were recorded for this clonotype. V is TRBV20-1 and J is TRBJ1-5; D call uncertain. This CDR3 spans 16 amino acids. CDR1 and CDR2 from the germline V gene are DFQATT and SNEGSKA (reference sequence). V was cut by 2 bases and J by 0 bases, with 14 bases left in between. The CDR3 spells CSARTLSQYSNQPQHF. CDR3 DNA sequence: TGCAGTGCTAGAACGTTGTCACAATATAGCAATCAGCCCCAGCATTTT.

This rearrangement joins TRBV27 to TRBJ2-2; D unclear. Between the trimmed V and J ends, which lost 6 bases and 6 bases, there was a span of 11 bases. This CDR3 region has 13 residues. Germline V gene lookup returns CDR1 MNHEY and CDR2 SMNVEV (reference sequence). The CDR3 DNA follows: TGTGCCAGCAGCTTCGCGGTCGCCGGGGAGCTGTTTTTT. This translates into CASSFAVAGELFF.

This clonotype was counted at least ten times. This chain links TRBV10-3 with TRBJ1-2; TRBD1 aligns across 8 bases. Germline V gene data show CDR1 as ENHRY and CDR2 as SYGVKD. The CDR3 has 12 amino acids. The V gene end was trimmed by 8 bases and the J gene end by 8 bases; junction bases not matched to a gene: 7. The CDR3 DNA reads TGTGCCATCGAAACAGGGGGGTCCGGCTACACCTTC. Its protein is CAIETGGSGYTF.

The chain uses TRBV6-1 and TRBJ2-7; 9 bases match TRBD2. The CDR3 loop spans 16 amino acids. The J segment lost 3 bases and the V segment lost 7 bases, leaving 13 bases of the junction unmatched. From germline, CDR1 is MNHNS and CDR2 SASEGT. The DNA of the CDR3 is TGTGCCAGCACAAGGATCCTAGCGGGGACCCTCTACGAGCAGTACTTC. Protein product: CASTRILAGTLYEQYF.

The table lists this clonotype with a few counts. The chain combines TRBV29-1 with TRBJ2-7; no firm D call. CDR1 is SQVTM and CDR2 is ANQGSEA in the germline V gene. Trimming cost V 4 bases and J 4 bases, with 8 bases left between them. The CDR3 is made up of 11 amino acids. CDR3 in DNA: TGCAGCGTTGGGTTAGATTACGAGCAGTACTTC. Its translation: CSVGLDYEQYF.

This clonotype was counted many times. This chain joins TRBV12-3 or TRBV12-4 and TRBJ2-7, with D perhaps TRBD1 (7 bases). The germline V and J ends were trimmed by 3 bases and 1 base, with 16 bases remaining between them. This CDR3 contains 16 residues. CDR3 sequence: CASSLSGGWASYEQYF. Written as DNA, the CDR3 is TGTGCCAGCAGTTTGTCAGGGGGGTGGGCTTCCTACGAGCAGTACTTC.

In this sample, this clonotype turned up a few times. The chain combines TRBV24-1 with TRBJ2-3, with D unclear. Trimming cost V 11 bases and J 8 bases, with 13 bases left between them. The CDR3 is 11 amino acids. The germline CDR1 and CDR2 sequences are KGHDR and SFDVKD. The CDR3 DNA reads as TGTGCCATCCCCCCAGGAGTTACGCAGTATTTT. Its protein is CAIPPGVTQYF.

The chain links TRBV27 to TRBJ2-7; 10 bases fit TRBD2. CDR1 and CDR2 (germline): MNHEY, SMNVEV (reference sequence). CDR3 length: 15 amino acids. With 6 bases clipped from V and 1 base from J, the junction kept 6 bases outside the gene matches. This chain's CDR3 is CASSLAGVVSYEQYF. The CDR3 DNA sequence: TGTGCCAGCAGCCTAGCGGGAGTCGTATCCTACGAGCAGTACTTC.

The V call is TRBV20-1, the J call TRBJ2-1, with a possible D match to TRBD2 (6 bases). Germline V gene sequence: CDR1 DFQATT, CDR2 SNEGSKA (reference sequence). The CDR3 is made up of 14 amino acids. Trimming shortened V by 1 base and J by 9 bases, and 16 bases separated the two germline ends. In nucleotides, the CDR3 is TGCAGTGCTAGAGTAGCGGAGCCCCTCATTGAGCAGTTCTTC. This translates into CSARVAEPLIEQFF.